The present T cell receptor (beta chain) was sequenced within a study of blood T cell repertoires in COVID-19 (dated by TCRdb to about 2020). Concerning the study at large: Samples from collaborators originated in the United States, Italy and Spain and spanned both the acute and convalescent phases of COVID-19. The prospective study material was composed of cDNA or gDNA derived from T cells, B-cell-depleted T cells, or PBMCs. The repertoires were released in a freely available public database intended as a resource for research on the immune response to SARS-CoV-2. The samples were drawn from two sources: the first 160 participants of the ongoing ImmuneRACE study, and over 950 subjects contributed by 6 global collaborators. A de-identified subject ID, COVID-19 status, age in years and sex were almost always included in the sample metadata. Where HLA class I and class II types were available, the types were taken from metadata supplied by the sample provider, not from assay-based typing. Deeply sampled blood TCRbeta repertoires from subjects exposed to, actively infected with, or recovered from COVID-19 were included in the dataset. General findings and caveats noted by the study authors: How much clinical and demographic metadata was included differed by source and by participant, and the metadata was provided uncurated.

The immunoSEQ Assay, a bias-controlled multiplex PCR, was used to amplify TCRbeta CDR3 regions from genomic DNA. Concerning the study's data processing: Nucleated cell counts per sample were estimated from amplification of reference gene primers within the assay. Sequence reads were collapsed and filtered to measure the absolute abundance of every unique TCRbeta CDR3 rearrangement. Productive Simpson clonality was computed per sample as the square root of Simpson's diversity index over productive rearrangements. TCRdb provides this immuneACCESS table in a form limited to in-frame rearrangements. Some clones are lacking; in checked studies, under half of them reflect an unresolved V gene, and why the rest are absent is not known. That table gives V, J and clone size, and the DNA gave D and trimming. The sample has roughly 50,000 clones on record, around 89% of them singletons. The top ten clones comprise roughly 13% of the sample.

Each collaborating institution followed its own protocols to collect whole blood in K2EDTA tubes. Collaborator samples were shipped for TCRbeta analysis as frozen whole blood, isolated PBMCs, or DNA extracted from either sample type. Notes on this clone: Its recognized antigen is unknown. Base qualities were left out, and no much larger clone turns up one base away.

As encoded in the germline V gene, CDR1 is KGHDR while CDR2 is SFDVKD. Spanning cysteine to phenylalanine, the CDR3 consists of 15 amino acids. CDR3 DNA only is kept here, 45 bases in frame from base 1. The V end gives up 4 bases and the J end 2 bases, leaving 3 bases in the junction not matched to a gene. The TCR originated in a woman aged 60-70 years with active COVID-19. The sequencing input was peripheral blood. This chain joins TRBV24-1 to TRBJ2-1; TRBD2 lines up with 8 middle nucleotides. The CDR3 reads as follows: CATSDRGGTYNEQFF. Here is the DNA: TGTGCCACCAGTGACCGGGGGGGGACCTACAATGAGCAGTTCTTC.